The rows below give T cell receptor beta chains drawn from one sample of a study of regulatory T cells in long-lasting Graves disease. TCRdb itself ran the multiplex PCR reads through MiXCR, one entry per CDR3 protein. The sample holds under 800,000 distinct CDR3 sequences; about 16% are singletons and the top ten take about 18%. Another study also made use of these data, one on T cells in Graves' hyperthyroidism and ophthalmopathy.

Sample: peripheral blood mononuclear cells (PBMCs), taken at new diagnosis, from a patient treated with antithyroid drugs. All receptors derive from a woman under 40 with Graves disease. The CDR3 runs from the conserved cysteine through the conserved F or W. The order of the fields is clone size, D gene, V gene, CDR3 length, J gene, CDR3 DNA, CDR3 protein. A D gene is named only where the DNA matches it firmly. Part of the rows lack a size; the others show once, few, many or a class for expanded clones.

size: few; D: TRBD2; V: TRBV5-1; length: 17; J: TRBJ2-3; DNA: TGCGCCAGCAGCCCCGGACTAGCGGGAGGGAGCACAGATACGCAGTATTTT; CDR3: CASSPGLAGGSTDTQYF
size: -; D: TRBD2; V: TRBV28; length: 17; J: TRBJ2-5; DNA: TGTGCCAGCAGTTTCGCACGCGGGGGACCGGCGGGAGAGACCCAGTACTTC; CDR3: CASSFARGGPAGETQYF
size: -; D: -; V: TRBV30; length: 15; J: TRBJ2-1; DNA: TGTGCCTGGGCCGTCAGTGGGAGCTCCTACAATGAGCAGTTCTTC; CDR3: CAWAVSGSSYNEQFF
size: -; D: -; V: TRBV7-2; length: 15; J: TRBJ2-3; DNA: TGTGCCAGCAGCTTTTCCCGCACACGCACAGATACGCAGTATTTT; CDR3: CASSFSRTRTDTQYF
size: many; D: -; V: TRBV27; length: 15; J: TRBJ2-7; DNA: TGTGCCAGCAGTTTAAAGGCCTCGGAGACCTACGAGCAGTACTTC; CDR3: CASSLKASETYEQYF
size: many; D: TRBD2; V: TRBV28; length: 14; J: TRBJ2-7; DNA: TGTGCCAGCAGACCTAGCGGGTCGGGATACGAGCAGTACTTC; CDR3: CASRPSGSGYEQYF
size: many; D: -; V: TRBV2; length: 14; J: TRBJ2-5; DNA: TGTGCCAGCAGTGGAGCGGTCGTCCAAGAGACCCAGTACTTC; CDR3: CASSGAVVQETQYF
size: many; D: -; V: TRBV6-2/TRBV6-3; length: 15; J: TRBJ2-1; DNA: TGTGCCAGCAGTGCAGTTGCGACTATACACAATGAGCAGTTCTTC; CDR3: CASSAVATIHNEQFF
size: few; D: TRBD1; V: TRBV6-1; length: 15; J: TRBJ2-2; DNA: TGTGCCAGCAGAGGGGGACAGGGATCCACCGGGGAGCTGTTTTTT; CDR3: CASRGGQGSTGELFF
size: many; D: -; V: TRBV20-1; length: 11; J: TRBJ1-1; DNA: TGCAGTGCTACAGGGCCCACTGAAGCTTTCTTT; CDR3: CSATGPTEAFF
size: many; D: -; V: TRBV3-1; length: 12; J: TRBJ2-3; DNA: TGTGCCAGCAGCCAAGCGGCAGATACGCAGTATTTT; CDR3: CASSQAADTQYF
size: few; D: TRBD2; V: TRBV12-3/TRBV12-4; length: 13; J: TRBJ2-7; DNA: TGTGCCACCGGGACTAGCGGGAGTCCCGAGCAGTACTTC; CDR3: CATGTSGSPEQYF
size: many; D: TRBD1; V: TRBV12-3/TRBV12-4; length: 16; J: TRBJ1-2; DNA: TGTGCCAGCAGTTCCTCATTCGGGACAGGAACCTATGGCTACACCTTC; CDR3: CASSSSFGTGTYGYTF
size: -; D: TRBD1; V: TRBV12-3/TRBV12-4; length: 16; J: TRBJ2-2; DNA: TGTGCCAGCAGCGTTTCCGGGACAGCGAACACCGGGGAGCTGTTTTTT; CDR3: CASSVSGTANTGELFF
size: many; D: -; V: TRBV20-1; length: 15; J: TRBJ1-5; DNA: TGCAGTGCTAGAGATATGGATCCATTCCCTCAGCCCCAGCATTTT; CDR3: CSARDMDPFPQPQHF
size: -; D: -; V: TRBV14; length: 12; J: TRBJ2-1; DNA: TGTGCCAGCAGCCATCAGTACAATGAGCAGTTCTTC; CDR3: CASSHQYNEQFF
size: -; D: -; V: TRBV19; length: 14; J: TRBJ1-5; DNA: TGTGCCAGTAGTATGTTCCGAGGGGATCAGCCCCAGCATTTT; CDR3: CASSMFRGDQPQHF
size: many; D: TRBD1; V: TRBV28; length: 14; J: TRBJ2-5; DNA: TGTGCCAGCAGTCGGGACAGGGAACAAGAGACCCAGTACTTC; CDR3: CASSRDREQETQYF
size: -; D: -; V: TRBV19; length: 12; J: TRBJ1-5; DNA: TGTGCCAGTAGTATAGGTACTCAGCCCCAGCATTTT; CDR3: CASSIGTQPQHF
size: few; D: -; V: TRBV3-1; length: 12; J: TRBJ2-5; DNA: TGTGCCAGTCACGAGGCAGGTGGGTCCCAGTACTTC; CDR3: CASHEAGGSQYF
size: few; D: -; V: TRBV19; length: 15; J: TRBJ2-7; DNA: TGTGCCAGTAGTATTAAGACTGGTAAAGGCTACGAGCAGTACTTC; CDR3: CASSIKTGKGYEQYF
size: few; D: -; V: TRBV27; length: 17; J: TRBJ1-3; DNA: TGTGCCAGCAGTCCGGGGACTTTCAGGAGCTCTGGAAACACCATATATTTT; CDR3: CASSPGTFRSSGNTIYF
size: few; D: TRBD2; V: TRBV20-1; length: 14; J: TRBJ2-7; DNA: TGCAGTGCTAGAGTCCCAGCGGGAGTATACGAGCAGTACTTC; CDR3: CSARVPAGVYEQYF
size: many; D: -; V: TRBV12-3/TRBV12-4; length: 12; J: TRBJ1-1; DNA: TGTGCCAGCAGTTTAGATGGGGAGAGAGCTTTCTTT; CDR3: CASSLDGERAFF
size: many; D: -; V: TRBV7-8; length: 15; J: TRBJ2-1; DNA: TGTGCCAGCAGGGAGGGGCTAGCCTCCTACAATGAGCAGTTCTTC; CDR3: CASREGLASYNEQFF
size: -; D: -; V: TRBV20-1; length: 15; J: TRBJ1-5; DNA: TGCAGTGCTAGAGTAAGAGGGACAAGCAATCAGCCCCAGCATTTT; CDR3: CSARVRGTSNQPQHF
size: many; D: TRBD1; V: TRBV5-1; length: 14; J: TRBJ2-1; DNA: TGCGCCAGCAGCAAACGGACAGGGGGGAATGAGCAGTTCTTC; CDR3: CASSKRTGGNEQFF
size: many; D: TRBD1; V: TRBV12-3/TRBV12-4; length: 15; J: TRBJ1-5; DNA: TGTGCCAGCAGTTTAGCCGACAGGGTCAATCAGCCCCAGCATTTT; CDR3: CASSLADRVNQPQHF
size: many; D: -; V: TRBV7-9; length: 14; J: TRBJ1-5; DNA: TGTGCCAGCAGCTGGGGGTTTGGCAATCAGCCCCAGCATTTT; CDR3: CASSWGFGNQPQHF
size: many; D: -; V: TRBV7-9; length: 14; J: TRBJ1-1; DNA: TGTGCCAGCAGCTCGAGCTTAATGAACACTGAAGCTTTCTTT; CDR3: CASSSSLMNTEAFF
size: -; D: -; V: TRBV18; length: 13; J: TRBJ2-3; DNA: TGTGCCAGCTCATCGGACCTCACAGATACGCAGTATTTT; CDR3: CASSSDLTDTQYF
size: -; D: -; V: TRBV2; length: 15; J: TRBJ1-6; DNA: TGTGCCAGCAGAGCCGAAGCGGGGGCAATTTCACCCCTCCACTTT; CDR3: CASRAEAGAISPLHF
size: many; D: -; V: TRBV11-2; length: 15; J: TRBJ1-6; DNA: TGTGCCAGCAGCCGCCGGGGTCAAGAGAGGTCACCCCTCCACTTT; CDR3: CASSRRGQERSPLHF
size: few; D: -; V: TRBV28; length: 16; J: TRBJ1-5; DNA: TGTGCCAGCAGTTTATCGGGCAGGGTACCCAATCAGCCCCAGCATTTT; CDR3: CASSLSGRVPNQPQHF
size: few; D: -; V: TRBV20-1; length: 13; J: TRBJ2-7; DNA: TGCAGTGCTAGTGTGACATACTCCTACGAGCAGTACTTC; CDR3: CSASVTYSYEQYF
size: -; D: -; V: TRBV19; length: 12; J: TRBJ1-5; DNA: TGTGCCAGTAGAGGTAGGGCCCAGCCCCAGCATTTT; CDR3: CASRGRAQPQHF
size: few; D: -; V: TRBV6-1; length: 14; J: TRBJ2-2; DNA: TGTGCCAGCAGTGACGATAGCGGCACGGGGGAGCTGTTTTTT; CDR3: CASSDDSGTGELFF
size: many; D: -; V: TRBV18; length: 13; J: TRBJ2-1; DNA: TGTGCCAGCTCACCAAATCCGGACAGATCGGGATTCTTC; CDR3: CASSPNPDRSGFF
size: few; D: -; V: TRBV5-1; length: 14; J: TRBJ2-5; DNA: TGCGCCAGCAGCTTCAACAGTGCACAAGAGACCCAGTACTTC; CDR3: CASSFNSAQETQYF
size: many; D: -; V: TRBV11-1; length: 13; J: TRBJ2-7; DNA: TGTGCCAGCAGCTTAGTCTCCGAAGGCGAGCAGTACTTC; CDR3: CASSLVSEGEQYF
size: few; D: -; V: TRBV7-9; length: 16; J: TRBJ1-1; DNA: TGTGCCAGCAGCTTAGCCGCCGGCAGGGTGAACACTGAAGCTTTCTTT; CDR3: CASSLAAGRVNTEAFF
size: few; D: -; V: TRBV28; length: 13; J: TRBJ1-2; DNA: TGTGCCAGCATTGGAGGGGGGAACTATGGCTACACCTTC; CDR3: CASIGGGNYGYTF
size: -; D: TRBD1; V: TRBV20-1; length: 15; J: TRBJ2-2; DNA: TGCAGTGCTCCTGGACAGGCTCCCAGGACCGGGGAGCTGTTTTTT; CDR3: CSAPGQAPRTGELFF
size: many; D: -; V: TRBV2; length: 15; J: TRBJ2-1; DNA: TGTGCCAGCAGTGCTGGTGGGAGGACCTACAATGAGCAGTTCTTC; CDR3: CASSAGGRTYNEQFF
size: -; D: TRBD2; V: TRBV7-9; length: 18; J: TRBJ2-1; DNA: TGTGCCAGCAGTTGGGGCCAAGGACTAGCGGGAGGTCTCAATGAGCAGTTCTTC; CDR3: CASSWGQGLAGGLNEQFF
size: few; D: -; V: TRBV7-9; length: 13; J: TRBJ1-1; DNA: TGTGCCAGCAGCTATCGCTGGGGGGGTGAAGCTTTCTTT; CDR3: CASSYRWGGEAFF
size: -; D: -; V: TRBV9; length: 13; J: TRBJ2-3; DNA: TGTGCCAGCAAGAGGGTATCCGCAGATACGCAGTATTTT; CDR3: CASKRVSADTQYF
size: -; D: -; V: TRBV6-2/TRBV6-3; length: 15; J: TRBJ2-7; DNA: TGTGCCAGCACCCCTTGGGGGACCAAAGGCTACGAGCAGTACTTC; CDR3: CASTPWGTKGYEQYF
size: few; D: -; V: TRBV20-1; length: 14; J: TRBJ1-6; DNA: TGCAGTGCTAAGGTGCCGAGGGGGAATTCACCCCTCCACTTT; CDR3: CSAKVPRGNSPLHF
size: -; D: TRBD2; V: TRBV5-1; length: 15; J: TRBJ2-5; DNA: TGCGCCAGCAGCTTTGCGGGAGGGGAGGGAGAGACCCAGTACTTC; CDR3: CASSFAGGEGETQYF
size: many; D: -; V: TRBV19; length: 15; J: TRBJ1-1; DNA: TGTGCCAGTAGTATAGTAGGGACGGCAGACACTGAAGCTTTCTTT; CDR3: CASSIVGTADTEAFF
size: few; D: TRBD1; V: TRBV28; length: 15; J: TRBJ2-3; DNA: TGTGCCAGCAGTTTGGGGACAGGGGGCTTAGATACGCAGTATTTT; CDR3: CASSLGTGGLDTQYF
size: many; D: TRBD2; V: TRBV28; length: 17; J: TRBJ2-7; DNA: TGTGCCAGCAGCCCAGGGTCGGGACTAGCGCTTACCTACGAGCAGTACTTC; CDR3: CASSPGSGLALTYEQYF
size: many; D: -; V: TRBV6-1; length: 14; J: TRBJ2-5; DNA: TGTGCCAGCAGCTCCAGACAGGTTCCCGAGACCCAGTACTTC; CDR3: CASSSRQVPETQYF